The 17 T cell receptor beta chains below all came from one sample that was sequenced in a study of blood T cell repertoires in COVID-19. Clones were sequenced by immunoSEQ multiplex PCR, and TCRdb holds only the in-frame ones, with some missing. The sample includes more than 30,000 clones, roughly 88% of them seen just once. Sequencing used peripheral blood. The receptors derive from a man aged 55 to 69 with active COVID-19.

CDR3 DNA: TGTGCCAGCAGCGAGAGGGCAGCAGGGGTGGGATCCTCTGGGGCCAACGTCCTGACTTTC. This gives the protein CASSERAAGVGSSGANVLTF. V is TRBV9 and J is TRBJ2-6, with D possibly TRBD1 on 6 matching bases. Germline V CDR1 and CDR2: SGDLS, YYNGEE. Trimming took 3 bases from V and 0 from J, leaving 22 bases between them. This CDR3 spans 20 amino acids.

The chain's CDR3 is CASSLTRGSYEQFF. CDR3 DNA sequence: TGTGCCAGCAGCTTAACGCGAGGGAGCTATGAGCAGTTCTTC. This sequence joins TRBV7-3 and TRBJ2-1; tentatively, D is TRBD2 (5 bases). Germline-derived CDR1 and CDR2 are SGHTA and FQGTGA. Trimming pared 0 bases from V and 8 bases from J, leaving 11 bases between. The CDR3 covers 14 residues.

This clone was seen only once. The genes are TRBV6-4 and TRBJ1-1, with 8 bases that match TRBD1. From germline, CDR1 is MRHNA and CDR2 SNTAGT. This CDR3 comprises 12 residues. The V gene end was trimmed by 7 bases and the J gene end by 11 bases; junction bases not matched to a gene: 9. The CDR3 region has the DNA TGTGCCAGCACCTATACAAGACAGGGGGCTTTCTTT. Encoded protein: CASTYTRQGAFF.

V gene TRBV4-2 combines with J gene TRBJ2-3; no reliable D call. V was cut by 1 base and J by 2 bases, with 10 bases left in between. CDR3 size: 15 residues. The V gene's germline CDR1 is LGHNA and CDR2 YNFKEQ. This CDR3 reads CASSQGPGNTDTQYF. In DNA form, the CDR3 reads TGTGCCAGCAGCCAAGGTCCGGGTAACACAGATACGCAGTATTTT.

The CDR3 nucleotides are TGTGCCAGCAGCGCATCCCCAGCGGGCTTGGAGCAGTACTTC. The encoded protein is CASSASPAGLEQYF. The genes are TRBV5-8 and TRBJ2-7; a possible D gene is TRBD2 (6 bases). Germline V CDR1 and CDR2: SGHTS, YDEGEE. CDR3 length: 14 amino acids. V lost 4 bases, J lost 7 bases, and 18 bases lay in between.

The chain is built from TRBV9 and TRBJ2-3; D remains unclear. Deletions cut 0 bases from V and 3 bases from J, with 11 bases between. The V gene's germline CDR1 is SGDLS and CDR2 YYNGEE. The CDR3 totals 15 residues. The CDR3 bases are TGTGCCAGCAGCGTAGACCATTTAACAACAGATACGCAGTATTTT. Residues: CASSVDHLTTDTQYF.

The chain combines TRBV15 with TRBJ2-3, with 9 positions matching TRBD2. The CDR3 sequence is 16 residues long. Looked up from germline, CDR1 is LNHNV and CDR2 is YYDKDF (reference sequence). V dropped 1 base and J dropped 2; count of bases not matched to a gene: 4. The CDR3 here is CATSRVPSGTTDTQYF. The CDR3 nucleotides read TGTGCCACCAGCAGAGTACCTAGCGGGACCACAGATACGCAGTATTTT. Looking up the rest from reference TRBV15 and TRBJ2-3 gives the full variable domain: DAMVIQNPRYQVTQFGKPVTLSCSQTLNHNVMYWYQQKSSQAPKLLFHYYDKDFNNEADTPDNFQSRRPNTSFCFLDIRSPGLGDTAMYLCATSRVPSGTTDTQYFGPGTRLTVL.

The chain joins TRBV12-3 or TRBV12-4 to TRBJ2-7; the match to TRBD2 covers 10 bases. This CDR3 is 13 amino acids long. The CDR3 DNA reads TGTGCATCGGCAGCGGGAGGGCCTTACGAGCAGTACTTC. It encodes CASAAGGPYEQYF.

This rearrangement joins TRBV28 to TRBJ2-1; TRBD2 matches 10 bases. After removal of 3 bases from V and 8 bases from J, the junction contained 7 bases not matched to a gene. The CDR3 is 15 amino acids. The germline gives CDR1 MDHEN, CDR2 SYDVKM. CDR3 protein: CASSFSGTSVHEQFF. The CDR3 DNA reads TGTGCCAGCAGTTTTTCCGGGACTAGCGTCCATGAGCAGTTCTTC.

V is TRBV7-2 and J is TRBJ2-7; TRBD1 matches at 8 bases. Germline CDR1 reads SGHTA; CDR2 reads FQGNSA. With 5 bases clipped from V and 3 bases from J, the junction kept 6 bases outside the gene matches. The CDR3 contains 14 residues. CDR3 bases: TGTGCCAGCAGCCGGGACAGGCTAAACTACGAGCAGTACTTC. This encodes CASSRDRLNYEQYF.

V usage is TRBV5-4 and J usage is TRBJ2-4; tentatively, D is TRBD1 (5 bases). The germline V gene encodes CDR1 SGHNT and CDR2 YYREEE (reference sequence). The ends were cut back, 4 bases at V and 1 base at J, with 12 bases in the middle. This CDR3 has 15 residues. The CDR3 DNA reads as TGTGCCAGCAGCCCCCCCTCAGGGGCCAAAAACATTCAGTACTTC. Protein product: CASSPPSGAKNIQYF.

With respect to this clone: This sample includes further DNA sequences coding for the same CDR3. The rearrangement links TRBV19 to TRBJ1-1, with 7 bases fitting TRBD1. The CDR3 runs 12 residues. Germline loops: CDR1 LNHDA, CDR2 SQIVND (reference sequence). V gave up 6 bases and J gave up 5 bases; unmatched junction bases: 3. Here the CDR3 reads CASRLQGTEAFF. Written as DNA, the CDR3 is TGTGCCAGTAGATTACAGGGGACTGAAGCTTTCTTT.

The rearrangement joins TRBV9 to TRBJ2-1; perhaps TRBD1 as D (5 bases). V was clipped by 0 bases and J by 1 base, with 14 bases between them. The CDR3 loop spans 17 amino acids. Germline values: CDR1 SGDLS, CDR2 YYNGEE. The CDR3 loop reads CASSVDDSHRSYNEQFF. CDR3 in DNA: TGTGCCAGCAGCGTAGATGACAGCCATAGGTCCTACAATGAGCAGTTCTTC. The complete variable domain, with remaining parts taken from reference TRBV9 and TRBJ2-1, reads DSGVTQTPKHLITATGQRVTLRCSPRSGDLSVYWYQQSLDQGLQFLIQYYNGEERAKGNILERFSAQQFPDLHSELNLSSLELGDSALYFCASSVDDSHRSYNEQFFGPGTRLTVL.

The J gene is TRBJ1-5, the V gene TRBV5-6; the D gene is possibly TRBD1 (5 bases). From germline, CDR1 is SGHDT and CDR2 YYEEEE. V shed 4 bases and J shed 2 bases, with 16 bases lying between them. CDR3 length: 16 residues. CDR3 residues: CASSVQLTDRNQPQHF. CDR3 nucleotide sequence: TGTGCCAGCAGCGTTCAACTGACAGACCGCAATCAGCCCCAGCATTTT.

This sequence joins TRBV29-1 and TRBJ2-2; TRBD1 is a possible D gene (6 bases). CDR3 size: 14 residues. The germline V gene has CDR1 SQVTM and CDR2 ANQGSEA. V dropped 4 bases and J dropped 7 bases, with 16 bases sitting between them. CDR3: CSVGRGLSDGELFF. Written as DNA, the CDR3 is TGCAGCGTTGGTAGGGGGTTAAGCGACGGGGAGCTGTTTTTT.

The chain links TRBV5-5 to TRBJ1-4, with D tentatively TRBD1 (6 bases). Germline assignment: CDR1 SGHKS and CDR2 YYEKEE (reference sequence). The V end lost 4 bases, the J end lost 6 bases, and 13 bases lay between the germline ends. The CDR3 has 14 residues. This chain's CDR3 is CASSPQGVHEKLFF. The CDR3 DNA reads TGTGCCAGCAGCCCACAGGGAGTCCATGAAAAACTGTTTTTT.

The chain combines TRBV7-3 with TRBJ2-2; D might be TRBD2 (5 bases). This CDR3 comprises 12 residues. Trimming stripped 5 bases from V and 6 bases from J, with 7 bases between. Per germline, CDR1 SGHTA and CDR2 FQGTGA. The CDR3 sequence: CASSLGAGELFF. In DNA form, the CDR3 reads TGTGCCAGCAGCCTGGGAGCCGGGGAGCTGTTTTTT.